Below, 19 T cell receptor beta chains from the same sample are listed, as sequenced in a study of T cells after yellow fever vaccination. TCRdb re-derived calls from the 5' RACE reads in MiXCR, one entry per CDR3 protein. The table includes over 150,000 distinct CDR3 sequences, approximately 6% detected once. Sequenced here: CD4+ T cells sorted from PBMCs, sampled on the day of the first yellow fever vaccination. All receptors derive from a man younger than 35 who received the YFV17D yellow fever vaccine.

The CDR3 is CASSFTGADTQYF. The DNA for the CDR3 is TGTGCCAGCAGTTTTACCGGGGCAGATACGCAGTATTTT. The chain uses TRBV27 and TRBJ2-3, with D possibly matching TRBD2 (5 bases). V lost 3 bases to trimming and J lost 4 bases, with 8 bases between them. The CDR3 has 13 residues. Germline CDR1 is MNHEY and CDR2 is SMNVEV (reference sequence).

In its sample, this clonotype was seen many times. The V gene is TRBV28, the J gene TRBJ1-2; D possibly corresponds to TRBD1 (5 bases). This CDR3 is built from 13 residues. V gave up 8 bases and J gave up 4 bases, with 14 bases separating them. The germline V gene has CDR1 MDHEN and CDR2 SYDVKM. The CDR3, as DNA: TGTGCCAGCGGCCTGACGGACACCTATGGCTACACCTTC. The encoded protein is CASGLTDTYGYTF.

This clonotype was seen a few times. The chain recombines TRBV6-5 with TRBJ1-2; 8 bases fit TRBD1. CDR1 is MNHEY and CDR2 is SVGAGI in the germline V gene. The CDR3 covers 13 residues. V lost 7 bases to trimming and J lost 8 bases; unmatched junction nucleotides: 9. Here the CDR3 reads CASTTYRGVGYTF. In nucleotides, the CDR3 is TGTGCCAGCACCACCTACAGGGGGGTGGGCTACACCTTC.

This clonotype occurred many times. The rearrangement links TRBV6-1 to TRBJ1-5, with 11 bases fitting TRBD1. The germline V gene encodes CDR1 MNHNS and CDR2 SASEGT. V gave up 5 bases and J gave up 5 bases; unmatched junction bases: 11. The CDR3 is 17 amino acids. CDR3 DNA sequence: TGTGCCAGCAGTCGAATATCCGGGACAGGGGGGGATCAGCCCCAGCATTTT. Protein product: CASSRISGTGGDQPQHF.

A note on this clonotype: A much more abundant neighbour one base away suggests this may be a read error. V is TRBV11-2 and J is TRBJ1-4, with a tentative D call TRBD1 (5 bases). V was clipped by 5 bases and J by 8 bases, with 15 bases between them. CDR1 and CDR2 (germline): SGHAT, FQNNGV. CDR3 length: 14 residues. The CDR3 is CASSLGHNIEKLFF. The CDR3, as DNA: TGTGCCAGCAGCCTAGGACATAATATCGAAAAACTGTTTTTT.

The table lists this clonotype with many counts. V is TRBV7-3 and J is TRBJ1-1, with unresolved D. CDR1 and CDR2 (germline): SGHTA, FQGTGA. The ends were cut back, 5 bases at V and 1 base at J, with 11 bases in the middle. The CDR3 is made up of 14 amino acids. For the CDR3, the DNA is TGTGCCAGCAGCCCCGGGTGGGGGAACACTGAAGCTTTCTTT. As protein: CASSPGWGNTEAFF.

The chain couples TRBV6-1 to TRBJ1-2; 7 bases line up with TRBD1. V gave up 6 bases and J gave up 4 bases; unmatched junction bases: 20. From germline, CDR1 is MNHNS and CDR2 SASEGT. The CDR3 sequence is 18 residues long. The CDR3 DNA reads as TGTGCCAGCAGCCCCCAGGGGGGACAGAGGCGAAACCTCTATGGCTACACCTTC. It translates to CASSPQGGQRRNLYGYTF.

This clonotype was observed a few times. The chain recombines TRBV15 with TRBJ1-1, with a tentative D call TRBD1 (6 bases). With 1 base removed from V and 6 bases from J, the gap between germline ends came to 15 bases. The CDR3 runs 15 residues. Germline-derived CDR1 and CDR2 are LNHNV and YYDKDF (reference sequence). The CDR3 region is CATSRVQEGVSEAFF. DNA for the CDR3: TGTGCCACCAGCAGAGTCCAGGAGGGGGTCTCTGAAGCTTTCTTT.

This clonotype was counted at least ten times. The chain has TRBV6-5 and TRBJ2-3; 7 bases map to TRBD2. With V trimmed by 0 bases and J by 5 bases, 5 bases remained unmatched. The CDR3 is 15 amino acids. Germline V CDR1 and CDR2: MNHEY, SVGAGI. In nucleotides, the CDR3 is TGTGCCAGCAGTTACTCGGGACTACTCGGAGATACGCAGTATTTT. Amino acids: CASSYSGLLGDTQYF.

In its sample, this clonotype was seen a few times. The J gene is TRBJ2-7, the V gene TRBV7-9; 7 positions match TRBD1. The V segment lost 0 bases and the J segment 0 bases; nucleotides outside the gene matches: 5. The CDR3 has 16 residues. Germline CDR1 and CDR2: SEHNR and FQNEAQ (reference sequence). This CDR3 reads CASSLAGTASSYEQYV. For the CDR3, the DNA is TGTGCCAGCAGCTTAGCGGGGACAGCGAGCTCCTACGAGCAGTACGTC.

This clonotype was seen a handful of times. The rearrangement uses TRBV7-2 and TRBJ2-3, with a weak D call TRBD1 (5 bases). Between the trimmed V and J ends, which lost 8 bases and 3 bases, there was a span of 15 bases. This CDR3 has 14 amino acids. In germline, CDR1 is SGHTA, CDR2 FQGNSA. This chain's CDR3 is CASAKGPGTDTQYF. DNA of the CDR3: TGTGCCAGCGCTAAGGGTCCAGGGACAGATACGCAGTATTTT.

This clonotype was counted many times. V gene TRBV4-3 combines with J gene TRBJ1-1, with 7 bases lining up with TRBD1. With V trimmed by 1 base and J by 7 bases, 12 bases remained unmatched. The CDR3 is 16 residues long. CDR1 and CDR2 from the germline V gene are LGHNA and YSLEER. CDR3: CASSQGPDRVTVEAFF. The CDR3 DNA follows: TGCGCCAGCAGCCAAGGGCCCGACAGGGTAACGGTTGAAGCTTTCTTT.

This clonotype was counted between two and nine times. Germline is not matched at one junction end, which may reflect a read error. The chain recombines TRBV7-7 with TRBJ1-2; 10 nucleotides match TRBD1. This CDR3 spans 15 amino acids. Germline values: CDR1 SSHAT, CDR2 FNYEAQ (reference sequence). The CDR3: CASSARDRGTYGYTF. The CDR3 bases are TGTGCTAGCAGCGCAAGGGACAGGGGAACCTATGGCTACACCTTC. Together with reference TRBV7-7 and TRBJ1-2, the CDR3 gives the full variable domain: GAGVSQSPRYKVTKRGQDVTLRCDPISSHATLYWYQQALGQGPEFLTYFNYEAQPDKSGLPSDRFSAERPEGSISTLTIQRTEQRDSAMYRCASSARDRGTYGYTFGSGTRLTVV.

The J gene is TRBJ2-7, the V gene TRBV4-1; either TRBD1 or TRBD2 may supply D (5 bases each). From germline, CDR1 is MGHRA and CDR2 YSYEKL. The CDR3 consists of 18 residues. With 1 base removed from V and 2 bases from J, the gap between germline ends came to 21 bases. CDR3 region: CASSQGRSTGTVTYEQYF. The DNA of the CDR3 is TGCGCCAGCAGCCAAGGCAGGAGTACGGGGACGGTAACCTACGAGCAGTACTTC.

Ten or more counts support this clonotype. The rearrangement joins TRBV29-1 to TRBJ1-2; 7 bases match TRBD1. This CDR3 region has 11 residues. J lost 3 bases, V lost 8 bases, and 3 bases had no gene match. Germline lookup yields CDR1 SQVTM and CDR2 ANQGSEA. As DNA, the CDR3 is TGCAGCTTGGGGACAGACTATGGCTACACCTTC. Its translation is CSLGTDYGYTF.

The sample holds many counts of this clonotype. V is TRBV28 and J is TRBJ2-3; 7 bases align to TRBD2. Trimming cost V 7 bases and J 3 bases; bases outside gene matches: 10. The CDR3 spans 15 residues. The germline V gene encodes CDR1 MDHEN and CDR2 SYDVKM. The CDR3, as DNA: TGTGCCAGCACCCCAATGGGGGGGAAAACAGATACGCAGTATTTT. Translation: CASTPMGGKTDTQYF. Combining the CDR3 with reference TRBV28 and TRBJ2-3 gives the whole variable domain DVKVTQSSRYLVKRTGEKVFLECVQDMDHENMFWYRQDPGLGLRLIYFSYDVKMKEKGDIPEGYSVSREKKERFSLILESASTNQTSMYLCASTPMGGKTDTQYFGPGTRLTVL.

This clonotype was seen ten or more times. The chain recombines TRBV2 with TRBJ2-7; 9 positions agree with TRBD2. This CDR3 contains 14 residues. The germline V gene encodes CDR1 SNHLY and CDR2 FYNNEI. V lost 6 bases, J lost 2 bases, and 5 bases stayed unmatched. This CDR3 is CASRPGLAPYEQYF. For the CDR3, the DNA is TGTGCCAGCAGGCCGGGACTAGCCCCCTACGAGCAGTACTTC.

This clonotype has just a few counts. V gene TRBV3-1 combines with J gene TRBJ2-2; 9 nucleotides agree with TRBD1. CDR3 length equals 15 residues. V was pared by 3 bases and J by 9 bases, with 8 bases of the junction left unmatched. CDR1 and CDR2 (germline): LGHDT, YNNKEL (reference sequence). The CDR3 sequence: CASSHTDRGRRELFF. The CDR3 coding sequence is TGTGCCAGCAGCCACACGGACAGGGGCCGACGGGAGCTGTTTTTT.

The genes are TRBV3-1 and TRBJ2-5, with 10 bases matching TRBD1. The CDR3 sequence is 15 residues long. Germline V gene data show CDR1 as LGHDT and CDR2 as YNNKEL (reference sequence). The trim removed 11 bases at V and 5 bases at J, leaving 14 bases unmatched. The CDR3 region has the DNA TGTGCCTCCTGCCTCCAGACAGGGGGCCGGGAGACCCAGTACTTC. This encodes CASCLQTGGRETQYF.